This TCR beta chain was captured by sequencing in a study of radiation and T cells in renal cell carcinoma (dated by TCRdb to 2019 to 2021). At the level of the whole study: Samples were obtained from a clinical trial, in which 15 Gy stereotactic body radiation therapy was delivered to primary renal cell carcinomas and nephrectomy was performed 4 weeks later. Across all 50 or so samples, 4,016,671 unique CDR3 nucleotide sequences, encoding 2.5 million to 3 million unique CDR3 amino acid sequences, were identified. A total of under 60 samples underwent TCR beta sequencing, made up of 25 or so tumors and about 27 peripheral blood samples. Summary of the overall study and its limitations: In blood, the top tumor clonotypes increased between baseline and 2 weeks post-radiation and then shrank by 4 weeks, which suggests that tumor-resident clones expanded only transiently. Changes in the blood repertoire were not tracked past 4 weeks after treatment. Because no pretreatment tumor biopsies were available, whether clonotypes were present in the tumor at baseline could not be determined. With a single-armed trial design, the study had no way to address how radiation dose or scheduling affects the TCR repertoire.

The immunoSEQ kit was used, according to the manufacturer's recommendations, to generate TCR beta libraries from genomic DNA. Library preparation used a first multiplex PCR with proprietary primers, then a second PCR adding unique barcodes, with bead cleanups after each round. A positive control reaction and a negative control reaction, both provided in the kit, were run with every batch of samples. The final libraries underwent checking on an Agilent 4200 TapeStation D1000 ScreenTape, volumetric pooling, and quantification by qPCR. Sequencing was performed on an Illumina NextSeq500 using a MidOutput 150-cycle cartridge, with 156 Read1 cycles, 15 Index1 cycles, and the kit custom primers. The pooled library was loaded at roughly 0.93 pM, with a roughly 20% PhiX control spiked in. In the authors' own workflow: Vendor-processed data were analyzed in R, with a clonotype defined as all T cells sharing the same CDR3 nucleotide sequence. In the clone abundance analyses, frequencies in each sample were normalized to that sample's 10,000 most abundant clones. Before analysis, public T cell clones were removed, and these numbered fewer than six per sample on average. A difference in abundance of at least 32-fold between compartments was used to define tumor-enriched and baseline blood-enriched clonotypes. A beta-binomial differential abundance model was used to identify clonotypes that expanded or contracted between blood time points. Tumor-blood repertoire similarity was measured with the Baroni-Urbani and Buser coefficient, and group comparisons used two-tailed Wilcoxon tests in R. TCRdb re-hosts the immuneACCESS table, in-frame sequences only. Its copies lack some clones; in the studies checked, an unresolved V gene accounts for under half of them, and the cause for the rest is not known. V and J calls and clone size come straight from that table; D and trimming were deduced from the DNA. The sample yields 45,000 to 55,000 clones; 75% to 85% were counted once. The top ten clones comprise less than 30% of the sample.

The time point label of this sample denotes: blood 2 weeks post-SBRT. The sample's treatment or condition label, decoded: 15 Gy SBRT to primary tumor, nephrectomy 4 weeks later. To track tumor-enriched clonotypes, serial peripheral blood was sampled from radiation-treated patients at baseline and at 2 weeks and 4 weeks after SBRT. Every patient's renal cell carcinoma showed clear cell pathology. Genomic DNA for TCR sequencing was prepared using the QIAamp DNA Blood Mini Kit (Qiagen). Only samples passing all quality control checks were included in the analyses. This clone was detected only once. This clone's antigen is unknown. No qualities accompany the bases; no much larger clone lies one base away. In the germline V gene, CDR1 corresponds to SGHRS and CDR2 to YFSETQ. V lost 0 bases and J lost 6 bases, and the count of bases not matched to a germline gene is 9. From the cysteine through the phenylalanine, the CDR3 covers 16 amino acids. The entry retains the CDR3 DNA only, 48 bases that are in frame from base 1.

Rearrangement joined TRBV5-1 to TRBJ2-1; 7 middle bases align to TRBD2. The TCR sequence derives from a woman in her 70s with renal cell carcinoma. This specimen was blood, taken from a patient whose treatment included radiotherapy and nephrectomy. CDR3 protein: CASSLAPGRRGNEQFF. The nucleotide sequence reads as follows: TGCGCCAGCAGCTTGGCGCCCGGGAGGAGAGGCAATGAGCAGTTCTTC.